These 2 T cell receptor beta chains were all obtained from the same sample, sequenced in a study of cytomegalovirus exposure and HLA in healthy donors. PCR primers comprised 60 Vbeta and 13 Jbeta primers. Data came from immunoSEQ multiplex PCR; TCRdb stores just in-frame clones and leaves some out. The sample yields roughly 250,000 clones, around 65% seen once. The sample was PBMCs. The source of these receptors is a female donor in good health and CMV-seronegative.

The chain uses TRBV5-4 and TRBJ2-3; no clear D gene. CDR3 length equals 14 residues. Per germline, CDR1 SGHNT and CDR2 YYREEE (reference sequence). V was pared by 4 bases and J by 5 bases, with 14 bases between. The CDR3 is CASSPRPREDTQYF. CDR3 coding DNA: TGTGCCAGCAGCCCGCGGCCCCGAGAAGATACGCAGTATTTT.

The chain couples TRBV5-1 to TRBJ1-1; 7 positions agree with TRBD1. This CDR3 has 16 residues. In germline, CDR1 is SGHRS, CDR2 YFSETQ. With V trimmed by 0 bases and J by 2 bases, 7 bases remained unmatched. The CDR3 spells CASSLGGGQLNTEAFF. The CDR3 DNA follows: TGCGCCAGCAGCTTGGGAGGGGGACAGTTAAACACTGAAGCTTTCTTT.